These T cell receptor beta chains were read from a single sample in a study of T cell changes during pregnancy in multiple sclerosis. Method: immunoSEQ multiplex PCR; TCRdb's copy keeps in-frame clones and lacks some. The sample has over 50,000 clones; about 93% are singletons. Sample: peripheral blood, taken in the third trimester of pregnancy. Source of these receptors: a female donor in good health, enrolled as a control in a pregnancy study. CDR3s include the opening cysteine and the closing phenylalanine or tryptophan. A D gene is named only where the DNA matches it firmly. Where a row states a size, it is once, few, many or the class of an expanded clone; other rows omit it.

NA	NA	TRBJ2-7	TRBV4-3	TGCGCTAGCAGCCTCAACCGGGTCCACGAGCAGTACTTC	CASSLNRVHEQYF
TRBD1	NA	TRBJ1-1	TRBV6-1	TGTGCCAGCAGTGCAGACAGGGCACAGGAATGGAACACTGAAGCTTTCTTT	CASSADRAQEWNTEAFF
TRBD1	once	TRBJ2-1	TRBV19	TGTGCCAGTAGTGAGGGGGCGGTCTACAATGAGCAGTTCTTC	CASSEGAVYNEQFF
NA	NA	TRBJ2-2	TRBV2	TGTGCCAGCGGGACATTTTACACCGGGGAGCTGTTTTTT	CASGTFYTGELFF
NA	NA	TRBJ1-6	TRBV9	TGTGCCAGCAGCGTAGACAGGGACCCACCCCTCCACTTT	CASSVDRDPPLHF
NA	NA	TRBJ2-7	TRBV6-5	TGTGCCAGCAGTAATCGGGACTCCCCCCCCTACGAGCAGTACTTC	CASSNRDSPPYEQYF
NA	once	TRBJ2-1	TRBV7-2	TGTGCCAGCAGCGCCAGCTACAATGAGCAGTTCTTC	CASSASYNEQFF
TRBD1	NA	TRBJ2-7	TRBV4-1	TGCGCCAGCAGCCAAGTTTGGTCGACAGGGTCGCTAAACGAGCAGTACTTC	CASSQVWSTGSLNEQYF
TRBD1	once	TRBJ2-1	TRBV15	TGTGCCACCAGCAGAGAAGAGACAGGGTACGATGAGCAGTTCTTC	CATSREETGYDEQFF
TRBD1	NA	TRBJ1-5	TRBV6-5	TGTGCCAGCAGAAGAGACAGGGCGGTTCAGCCCCAGCATTTT	CASRRDRAVQPQHF
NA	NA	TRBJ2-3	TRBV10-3	TGTGCCATCAGTGAGTCCTGGGTGTGGCGACTCTACCCCAGCACAGATACGCAGTATTTT	CAISESWVWRLYPSTDTQYF
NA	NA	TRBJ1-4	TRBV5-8	TGTGCCAGCTCTCAGGGTAATGAAAAACTGTTTTTT	CASSQGNEKLFF
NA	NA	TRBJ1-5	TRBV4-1	TGCGCCAGCAGCCAAGATTTCCATAGCAATCAGCCCCAGCATTTT	CASSQDFHSNQPQHF
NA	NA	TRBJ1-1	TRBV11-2	TGTGCCAGCAGCTTGTCACTTGACACTGAAGCTTTCTTT	CASSLSLDTEAFF
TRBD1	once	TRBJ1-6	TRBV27	TGTGCCAGCAGTACGGGACAGGGGGGACTGCCCCTCCACTTT	CASSTGQGGLPLHF
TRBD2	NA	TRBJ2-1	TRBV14	TGTGCCAGCAGTGGGGGGGTAACCTACAATGAGCAGTTCTTC	CASSGGVTYNEQFF
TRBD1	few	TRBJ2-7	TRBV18	TGTGCCAGCTCACCGCGGACAGGGGGGAACTACGAGCAGTACTTC	CASSPRTGGNYEQYF
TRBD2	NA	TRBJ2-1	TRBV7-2	TGTGCCAGCAGCTTATATAGCGGGGTATACAATGAGCAGTTCTTC	CASSLYSGVYNEQFF
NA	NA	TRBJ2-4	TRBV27	TGTGCCAGCAGTCTATCAGGGGAAAACATTCAGTACTTC	CASSLSGENIQYF
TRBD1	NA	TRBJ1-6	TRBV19	TGTGCCAGTAGTGAGAACAGGGGTGGAAATTCACCCCTCCACTTT	CASSENRGGNSPLHF
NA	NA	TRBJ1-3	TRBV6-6	TGTGCCAGCAGCAGGGTCGGGGGAAACACCATATATTTT	CASSRVGGNTIYF
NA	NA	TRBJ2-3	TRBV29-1	TGCAGCGTTGTGGGGATTAGCGCAGATACGCAGTATTTT	CSVVGISADTQYF
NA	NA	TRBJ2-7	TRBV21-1	TGTGCCAGCAGCAAAGGGGGAGACAGGGTAGGCGAGCAGTACTTC	CASSKGGDRVGEQYF
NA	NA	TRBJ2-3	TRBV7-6	TGTGCCAGCAGCTTAGTCGGGACAAGCACAGATACGCAGTATTTT	CASSLVGTSTDTQYF
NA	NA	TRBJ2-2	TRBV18	TGTGCCAGCTCAGGTTCCGGGGTGCCCGGGGAGCTGTTTTTT	CASSGSGVPGELFF
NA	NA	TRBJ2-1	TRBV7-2	TGTGCCAGCAGCTTATCGGGGTTCTCCTACAATGAGCAGTTCTTC	CASSLSGFSYNEQFF
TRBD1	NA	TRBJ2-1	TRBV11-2	TGTGCCAGCAGCTTCCAAATGACAGGGGGTAGTTTCTTC	CASSFQMTGGSFF
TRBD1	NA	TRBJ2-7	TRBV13	TGTGCCAGCAGCTCCAAAGAGACAGGGGTACTCTACGAGCAGTACTTC	CASSSKETGVLYEQYF
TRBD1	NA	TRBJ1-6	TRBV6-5	TGTGCCAGCAGTTCGCATAGGACAGGGGGACGTTCACCCCTCCACTTT	CASSSHRTGGRSPLHF
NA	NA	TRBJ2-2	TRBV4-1	TGCGCCAGCAGCCAAAGTCAGGCTCCCGGGGAGCTGTTTTTT	CASSQSQAPGELFF
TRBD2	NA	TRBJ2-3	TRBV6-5	TGTGCCAGCAGTTATACTAGCGGGCGGGCAGATACGCAGTATTTT	CASSYTSGRADTQYF
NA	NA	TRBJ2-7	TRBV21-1	TGTGCCAGCAGCAAGTCGGGCGAGCAGTACTTC	CASSKSGEQYF
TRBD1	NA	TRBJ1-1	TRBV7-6	TGTGCCAGCAGCCCACTGACAGGGATGATGAACACTGAAGCTTTCTTT	CASSPLTGMMNTEAFF
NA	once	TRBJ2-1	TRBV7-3	TGTGCCAGCAGCTTATCACGGGGAAATGAGCAGTTCTTC	CASSLSRGNEQFF
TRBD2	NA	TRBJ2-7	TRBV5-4	TGTGCCAGCAGCTTCGGGGGGGCCCAGGGCGAGCAGTACTTC	CASSFGGAQGEQYF
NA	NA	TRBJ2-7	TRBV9	TGTGCCAGCAGCCCTACGGACAGAGAATACGAGCAGTACTTC	CASSPTDREYEQYF
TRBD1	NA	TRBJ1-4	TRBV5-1	TGCGCCAGCACCCCAGGACAGGGGGCAGGGGAAAAACTGTTTTTT	CASTPGQGAGEKLFF
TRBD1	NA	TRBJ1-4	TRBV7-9	TGTGCCAGCAGCTCGGGGACAGCAACTAATGAAAAACTGTTTTTT	CASSSGTATNEKLFF
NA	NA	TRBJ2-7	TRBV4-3	TGCGCCAGCAGCCAAGATATTCAGTGGGGGCGAGAGCAGTACTTC	CASSQDIQWGREQYF
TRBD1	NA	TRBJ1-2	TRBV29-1	TGCAGCGTTTCGACAGGGGGAAACTATGGCTACACCTTC	CSVSTGGNYGYTF
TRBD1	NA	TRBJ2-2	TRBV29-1	TGCAGCGTGACCGGGACAGGGCGTCACGGGGAGCTGTTTTTT	CSVTGTGRHGELFF
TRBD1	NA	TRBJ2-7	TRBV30	TGTGCCTGGGCACGGACAGGGCGGTTTTCCTACGAGCAGTACTTC	CAWARTGRFSYEQYF
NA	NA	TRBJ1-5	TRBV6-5	TGTGCCAGCAGTTACGGTCAGTATAGCAATCAGCCCCAGCATTTT	CASSYGQYSNQPQHF
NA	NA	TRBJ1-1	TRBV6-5	TGTGCCAGCAGTTACGTTAATAGCGCTGAAGCTTTCTTT	CASSYVNSAEAFF
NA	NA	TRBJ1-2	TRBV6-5	TGTGCCAGCAGTTACTCTACCGGCTATGGCTACACCTTC	CASSYSTGYGYTF
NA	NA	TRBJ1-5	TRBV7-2	TGTGCCAGCAGCTTATGGGGAGATCATAGCAATCAGCCCCAGCATTTT	CASSLWGDHSNQPQHF